One TCR beta chain is described in this entry. The source of the sample is a study of shared clonotypes between healthy human individuals. CD8 cells regarded as naive lacked CD45RO, were positively chosen for CCR7, and omitted terminally differentiated effector memory CD45RA+ cells. The CDR3 runs to 16 residues. Germline V gives CDR1 MNHEY, CDR2 SVGAGI. Deletions cut 3 bases from V and 2 bases from J, with 14 bases between. Data came from immunoSEQ multiplex PCR; TCRdb stores just in-frame clones and leaves some out. The sample lists almost 700,000 clones, under 95% occurring once. The chain links TRBV6-5 to TRBJ2-1; possibly TRBD1 for D (5 bases). Sample: naive CD8+ T cells sorted from blood. The receptor comes from a man aged 30 to 39 in good health. The CDR3 coding sequence is TGTGCCAGCAGTTATAGTCAGGGTGAGGCCTACAATGAGCAGTTCTTC. It codes for CASSYSQGEAYNEQFF.